The 20 T cell receptor beta chains listed next were all sequenced from one sample in a study of T-cell reconstitution after alpha-beta-depleted transplantation in children (dated by TCRdb to 2016 to 2017). Explained via the paper, the treatment or condition label denotes: allogeneic hematopoietic cell transplantation with graft depleted of TCRalphabeta T cells and CD19 B cells. Preparation of the library involved PCR. TCRdb lists the instrument as Illumina HiSeq 2500. To normalize quantification of the TCRbeta repertoire, the TCR libraries were built with molecular barcoding that relied on unique molecular identifiers. The public reads were run again by TCRdb, first through fastp at Q25 and then through MiXCR, and only productive beta chains were kept. Records with the same CDR3 protein are collapsed into one entry carrying the most frequent genes and DNA. This sample gives 200,000 to 300,000 distinct CDR3 sequences in total; roughly 25% of them show up just once. The ten largest clones take up roughly 2.6% of the sample.

The material sequenced was PBMCs, taken before TCRalphabeta/CD19-depleted stem cell transplant. These receptors originate from a girl under 10 years old with Fanconi anemia, due to receive a stem cell transplant.

This clonotype was picked up many times. The V and J genes are TRBV12-3 or TRBV12-4 and TRBJ2-1, with 12 positions matching TRBD2. The CDR3 is made up of 15 amino acids. V lost 8 bases, J lost 6 bases, and 8 bases stayed unmatched. CDR3 coding DNA: TGTGCCAGCTTGGTTAGGACTAGCGGGACCAATGAGCAGTTCTTC. Its translation: CASLVRTSGTNEQFF.

This clonotype has a count of ten or more. The chain recombines TRBV29-1 with TRBJ1-1, with a possible D match to TRBD1 (6 bases). The germline V gene encodes CDR1 SQVTM and CDR2 ANQGSEA. The CDR3 has 13 amino acids. Trimming took 3 bases from V and 6 from J, leaving 14 bases between them. In nucleotides, the CDR3 is TGCAGCGTTGATGCACAGGGTAGCGCTGAAGCTTTCTTT. Its protein product is CSVDAQGSAEAFF.

This clonotype was recorded many times. V is TRBV20-1 and J is TRBJ2-1; maybe TRBD2 (5 bases). Trimming removed 5 bases from V and 0 bases from J, with 8 bases in between. Germline CDR1 and CDR2: DFQATT and SNEGSKA (reference sequence). The CDR3 contains 13 residues. The CDR3 sequence is CSALASSYNEQFF. CDR3 nucleotide sequence: TGCAGTGCTTTAGCGAGCTCCTACAATGAGCAGTTCTTC.

At least ten counts were recorded for this clonotype. The chain couples TRBV20-1 to TRBJ2-2; D unresolved. The CDR3 extends over 14 amino acids. V was clipped by 3 bases and J by 2 bases, with 10 bases between them. CDR1 is DFQATT, CDR2 SNEGSKA, per germline (reference sequence). The CDR3 DNA is TGCAGTGCTAGTGTCCTAATTAACACCGGGGAGCTGTTTTTT. This translates into CSASVLINTGELFF.

This chain uses TRBV20-1 with TRBJ2-5; TRBD1 aligns across 8 bases. From germline, CDR1 is DFQATT and CDR2 SNEGSKA (reference sequence). This CDR3 comprises 14 residues. V gave up 1 base and J gave up 0 bases; unmatched junction bases: 1. The CDR3 coding sequence is TGCAGTGCTAGAGGACAGGGGCACCAAGAGACCCAGTACTTC. This codes for CSARGQGHQETQYF.

This clonotype appeared a few times. This rearrangement joins TRBV5-1 to TRBJ2-1, with no clear D. V was cut by 1 base and J by 4 bases, with 15 bases left in between. The CDR3 has 16 residues. Germline V gene lookup returns CDR1 SGHRS and CDR2 YFSETQ. CDR3 DNA: TGCGCCAGCAGCTTGAGTATGCAGGCACGTTACAATGAGCAGTTCTTC. It translates to CASSLSMQARYNEQFF.

The J gene is TRBJ2-5, the V gene TRBV29-1; D remains unclear. V gave up 1 base and J gave up 5 bases, with 14 bases separating them. Germline loops: CDR1 SQVTM, CDR2 ANQGSEA. This CDR3 region has 14 residues. The CDR3 region has the DNA TGCAGCGTTGAAGTTTTGTCCAAGTGGGAGACCCAGTACTTC. Protein sequence: CSVEVLSKWETQYF.

V gene TRBV28 combines with J gene TRBJ2-3, with TRBD1 identical over 7 bases. CDR1 and CDR2 from the germline V gene are MDHEN and SYDVKM. Trimming at V came to 5 bases and at J to 9 bases, leaving 11 bases not matched to a gene. This CDR3 is built from 14 residues. The CDR3 loop is CASSQGRQGKTQYF. The CDR3 DNA sequence: TGTGCCAGCAGTCAAGGGAGACAGGGAAAGACGCAGTATTTT.

The chain employs TRBV7-3 and TRBJ2-3; weak D call: TRBD2 (5 bases). The length of the CDR3 is 16 residues. Deletions cut 5 bases from V and 2 bases from J, with 17 bases between. Germline V lookup: CDR1 SGHTA, CDR2 FQGTGA. CDR3: CASSPRSGLHTDTQYF. DNA of the CDR3: TGTGCCAGCAGCCCCAGGTCAGGACTCCACACAGATACGCAGTATTTT. Variable domain in full (rest from reference TRBV7-3 and TRBJ2-3): GAGVSQTPSNKVTEKGKYVELRCDPISGHTALYWYRQSLGQGPEFLIYFQGTGAADDSGLPNDRFFAVRPEGSVSTLKIQRTERGDSAVYLCASSPRSGLHTDTQYFGPGTRLTVL.

This clonotype showed up many times. The V call is TRBV29-1, the J call TRBJ2-7; a possible D gene is TRBD2 (6 bases). Germline-derived CDR1 and CDR2 are SQVTM and ANQGSEA. CDR3 size: 15 residues. Between the trimmed V and J ends, which lost 2 bases and 2 bases, there was a span of 16 bases. The CDR3 reads CSVESGGASPYEQYF. The CDR3, as DNA: TGCAGCGTTGAATCCGGCGGGGCGTCCCCCTACGAGCAGTACTTC.

This clonotype was observed many times. The CDR3 DNA follows: TGCAGTGCTAGGGAAAGGGGGGGCTCCTACAATGAGCAGTTCTTC. Residues: CSARERGGSYNEQFF. The chain recombines TRBV20-1 with TRBJ2-1; D is perhaps TRBD2 (7 bases). This CDR3 contains 15 residues. V lost 3 bases and J lost 0, with 12 bases in between. Germline lookup yields CDR1 DFQATT and CDR2 SNEGSKA (reference sequence).

This clonotype was seen more than once but under ten times. This chain joins TRBV12-3 or TRBV12-4 and TRBJ2-5; 13 bases line up with TRBD2. J gave up 0 bases and V 6 bases, and 10 bases lay outside the gene matches. The CDR3 has 18 residues. CDR3 protein: CASSSGLAGARYQETQYF. For the CDR3, the DNA is TGTGCCAGCAGCTCTGGACTAGCGGGGGCTCGGTACCAAGAGACCCAGTACTTC.

This clonotype was observed a few times. V gene TRBV12-3 or TRBV12-4 combines with J gene TRBJ2-3; possibly TRBD2 for D (6 bases). The V end was cut by 0 bases, the J end by 6 bases, with 19 bases between. CDR3 size: 17 residues. For the CDR3, the DNA is TGTGCCAGCAGTTTAGCGCTCTTGGAGGGCCTAAGGGATACGCAGTATTTT. Translation: CASSLALLEGLRDTQYF.

This clonotype has a count of ten or more. The V call is TRBV27, the J call TRBJ2-1; 11 bases match TRBD2. The CDR3 consists of 17 residues. With V trimmed by 2 bases and J by 3 bases, 6 bases remained unmatched. The germline gives CDR1 MNHEY, CDR2 SMNVEV (reference sequence). The CDR3 nucleotides read TGTGCCAGCAGTTTACAAAAAACTAGCGGGGGCTACAATGAGCAGTTCTTC. Its protein product is CASSLQKTSGGYNEQFF.

This clonotype was detected ten times or more. This CDR3 is CASSQDRGVTGGGFSTDTQYF. CDR3 DNA sequence: TGTGCCAGCAGCCAAGATCGAGGCGTGACAGGGGGCGGCTTTAGCACAGATACGCAGTATTTT. The chain couples TRBV4-2 to TRBJ2-3, with 10 bases fitting TRBD1. The trim removed 0 bases at V and 0 bases at J, leaving 15 bases unmatched. The germline V gene encodes CDR1 LGHNA and CDR2 YNFKEQ. This CDR3 is 21 amino acids long.

Points on this clonotype: A much more abundant neighbour one base away suggests this may be a read error. The rearrangement links TRBV6-1 to TRBJ2-7; D is perhaps TRBD2 (7 bases). CDR1 is MNHNS, CDR2 SASEGT, per germline. The V end lost 6 bases, the J end lost 2 bases, and 17 bases lay between the germline ends. The CDR3 totals 15 residues. The CDR3 DNA follows: TGTGCCAGCAGAGGGGGACTAAATCCCACCTACGAGCAGTACTTC. This gives the protein CASRGGLNPTYEQYF.

This clonotype was picked up a small number of times. The chain combines TRBV18 with TRBJ2-7, with a tentative D call TRBD1 (6 bases). From germline, CDR1 is KGHSH and CDR2 LQKENI. This CDR3 is 14 amino acids long. V was cut by 6 bases and J by 2 bases, with 14 bases left in between. The CDR3, as DNA: TGTGCCAGCTCCCTGGACAGTCAGGCCTACGAGCAGTACTTC. It codes for CASSLDSQAYEQYF.

This clonotype was seen at least ten times. The V and J genes are TRBV4-2 and TRBJ1-2; D might be TRBD1 (5 bases). The germline V gene has CDR1 LGHNA and CDR2 YNFKEQ. The CDR3 runs to 14 residues. Deletions cut 4 bases from V and 4 bases from J, with 13 bases between. CDR3 in DNA: TGTGCCAGCAGCCCCGAACAGGATTTCTATGGCTACACCTTC. Translating gives CASSPEQDFYGYTF.

This clonotype was counted ten times or more. The chain couples TRBV29-1 to TRBJ2-1, with 9 bases aligning to TRBD2. In germline, CDR1 is SQVTM, CDR2 ANQGSEA. The CDR3 has 13 residues. V was pared by 3 bases and J by 9 bases, with 6 bases of the junction left unmatched. CDR3 sequence: CSVDLAGRVEQFF. In DNA, the CDR3 is TGCAGCGTTGATCTAGCGGGAAGGGTTGAGCAGTTCTTC.

This clonotype has just a few counts. V usage is TRBV7-9 and J usage is TRBJ2-1; tentative D call: TRBD2 (7 bases). CDR1 and CDR2 (germline): SEHNR, FQNEAQ (reference sequence). The length of the CDR3 is 15 residues. V was shortened by 5 bases and J by 5 bases, with 16 bases between the two germline ends. CDR3 protein: CASSTLQRDNNEQFF. CDR3 sequence (DNA): TGTGCCAGCAGCACTCTCCAGCGGGACAACAATGAGCAGTTCTTC.